This T cell receptor (beta chain) was profiled in a study of Ad26.COV2.S vaccination and SARS-CoV-2 variants. The overall study: Enrollment placed the donor in the COV1001 Ad26.COV2.S trial arm. Study-level points and caveats: Reportedly, after vaccination the spike-specific CD8+ and CD4+ T cell responses displayed substantial breadth.

The repertoire was sequenced with immunoSEQ multiplex PCR; TCRdb's copy has only in-frame clones and lacks some. The data hold roughly 510,000 clones, with 87% observed a single time. The germline V gene encodes CDR1 SGHRS and CDR2 YFSETQ. The V end lost 3 bases, the J end lost 6 bases, and 18 bases lay between the germline ends. The CDR3 loop spans 15 amino acids. Treatment reported: 15 to 20 received Ad26.COV2.S at low or high dose, single or two shots; roughly five received placebo; per-sample allocation not given. Samples were taken on day 63 after the first vaccine or placebo injection. With respect to this clone: What it binds is not known.

The source is a person between 18 and 60 years old who received the Ad26.COV2.S COVID-19 vaccine or a placebo. Specimen: peripheral blood, collected in a trial of Ad26.COV2.S vaccine versus placebo. This chain connects TRBV5-1 to TRBJ1-1, with a possible D match to TRBD1 (5 bases). The CDR3 region has the DNA TGCGCCAGCAGCTCCTGGGGCAGGGAGTTTCCTGAAGCTTTCTTT. Protein: CASSSWGREFPEAFF.